This T cell receptor beta chain was observed in a study of OX40 agonist ivuxolimab in advanced cancers. Describing the broader study: Ivuxolimab was a fully human IgG2 agonistic monoclonal antibody targeting the costimulatory receptor OX40 (CD134). The paper covers the monotherapy dose-escalation part of the phase I ivuxolimab trial, which included N ≈ 52 patients. Of the roughly 52 dose-escalation patients, hepatocellular carcinoma was present in approximately 20, melanoma in approximately 15, renal cell carcinoma in 9 and head and neck cancer in 9. Intravenous ivuxolimab was administered to patients every 2 weeks at six dose levels: 0.01, 0.1, 0.3, 1.5, 3 and 10 mg/kg. Peripheral TCRbeta sequencing aimed to test whether ivuxolimab altered TCR sequence diversity and caused clonal T-cell expansion. In the dose-escalation cohort, around four fifths of patients were male, and the mean age was approximately 60 years with a range of about 20 to 90. Three dose-escalation patients achieved partial responses, one with hepatocellular carcinoma and two with cutaneous melanoma. Prior anti-PD-1, anti-PD-L1 or anti-CTLA-4 therapy was permitted, and checkpoint inhibitors had been received by about 36% of dose-escalation patients.

Patients with a history of autoimmune disease or receiving systemic immunosuppression were excluded from the trial. In every dose cohort, peripheral blood was drawn for TCR sequencing at baseline, cycle 4 day 1, and cycle 7 day 1. The samples were taken from a phase I, first-in-human, multicenter, open-label dose-escalation trial of ivuxolimab. The trial enrolled adults with locally advanced or metastatic head and neck squamous cell, hepatocellular, melanoma or renal cell carcinoma. Before TCR sequencing, CD4+ T cells and CD8+ T cells were sorted from peripheral blood as separate populations. Genomic DNA was extracted from sorted cells for sequencing of the TCRbeta CDR3 region. The immunoSEQ Assay was used for sequencing of TCRbeta CDR3 regions. What TCRdb holds here is the immuneACCESS table cut down to in-frame rearrangements. Part of the clones is not present; checked against another copy, under half of the missing clones reflect an unresolved V gene, and the others are unexplained. The sample profile shows about 29,000 clones; less than 85% of them were found once. The ten biggest clones cover 29% of the sample.

As for this clone: Its target antigen remains unknown. One base away there is no much larger clone; base qualities are not given.

The germline V and J ends show losses of 2 bases and 6 bases respectively, and no gene match explains 7 bases of the junction. According to the germline V gene, CDR1 reads SGHTA and CDR2 reads FQGNSA. The CDR3 covers 15 residues, taking in both the cysteine and the phenylalanine. Of all the DNA, just the CDR3 is kept, 45 bases in frame from base 1. Overall study outcomes, separate from this receptor: After ivuxolimab, expanded clones were on average more numerous among CD8+ T cells than among CD4+ T cells. In the 0.1-3.0 mg/kg groups, partial responders were among the patients with the lowest normalized peripheral clonal expansion, particularly in CD8+ T cells. The antigen specificity of the peripheral T cells that underwent clonal expansion was not determined. Low levels of normalized T-cell clonal expansion were also seen in some nonresponding patients. At doses of 0.1 to 3.0 mg/kg, clonal expansion of both CD4+ and CD8+ blood T cells was observed from baseline to week 6.

The rearrangement combines TRBV7-2 with TRBJ2-1; a stretch of 7 junction bases matches TRBD1. The TCR was taken from an adult with an advanced solid tumor such as melanoma, head and neck, liver or kidney cancer. Sequences were derived from CD4+ or CD8+ T cells sorted from blood, sampled in a trial of the OX40 agonist ivuxolimab. In nucleotide form, the sequence is TGTGCCAGCAGCTTATCAACAGGGGCCGTCAATGAGCAGTTCTTC. This is translated as CASSLSTGAVNEQFF.